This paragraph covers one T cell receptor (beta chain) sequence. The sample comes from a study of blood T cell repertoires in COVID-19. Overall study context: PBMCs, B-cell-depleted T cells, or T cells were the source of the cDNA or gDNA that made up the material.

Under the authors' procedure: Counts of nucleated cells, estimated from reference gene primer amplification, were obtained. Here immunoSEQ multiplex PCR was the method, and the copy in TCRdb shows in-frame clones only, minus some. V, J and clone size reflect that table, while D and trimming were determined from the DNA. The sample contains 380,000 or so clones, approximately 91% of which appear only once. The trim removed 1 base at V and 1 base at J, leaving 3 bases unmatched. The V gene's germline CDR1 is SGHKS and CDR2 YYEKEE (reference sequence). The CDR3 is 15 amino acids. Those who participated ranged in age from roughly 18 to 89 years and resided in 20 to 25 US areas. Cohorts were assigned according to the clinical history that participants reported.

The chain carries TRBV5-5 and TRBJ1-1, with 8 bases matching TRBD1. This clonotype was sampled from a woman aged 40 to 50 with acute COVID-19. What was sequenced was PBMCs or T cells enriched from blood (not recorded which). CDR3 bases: TGTGCCAGCAGCTTGACGGACAGGGCGAACACTGAAGCTTTCTTT. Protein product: CASSLTDRANTEAFF.